The 15 T cell receptor beta chains below were found in one sample sequenced in a study of T cells after yellow fever vaccination. TCRdb passed the 5' RACE reads through MiXCR, listing each CDR3 protein once. The data contain about 220,000 distinct CDR3 sequences, 6.5% to 7.5% of them singletons. The material was CD4+ T cells sorted from PBMCs, obtained on the day of the yellow fever booster vaccination. These receptors originate from a man between 25 and 39 years old who received the YFV17D yellow fever vaccine.

There are a few counts of this clonotype. The chain employs TRBV20-1 and TRBJ2-3; possible D gene TRBD2, 6 bases. V lost 3 bases and J lost 0, with 7 bases in between. There are 13 residues in the CDR3. CDR1 DFQATT and CDR2 SNEGSKA come from the germline V gene (reference sequence). The CDR3 DNA sequence: TGCAGTGCTAGGCGGGGCAGCACAGATACGCAGTATTTT. This translates into CSARRGSTDTQYF.

This chain joins TRBV20-1 and TRBJ1-5; a weak D match, TRBD1 (6 bases). The CDR3 runs 14 residues. V lost 3 bases, J lost 7 bases, and 16 bases lay in between. CDR1 is DFQATT, CDR2 SNEGSKA, per germline (reference sequence). The CDR3 region has the DNA TGCAGTGCTAGCGACCACGGGGGCCGACAGCCCCAGCATTTT. It encodes CSASDHGGRQPQHF.

This clonotype was detected many times. The chain recombines TRBV29-1 with TRBJ1-2, with D uncertain. The CDR3 spans 14 residues. The V gene lost 1 base and the J gene lost 9 bases, with 18 bases spanning the gap. Germline assignment: CDR1 SQVTM and CDR2 ANQGSEA. CDR3 bases: TGCAGCGTTGAAGTTGGGTCAGGTTGGACTAGCTACACCTTC. Translating it yields CSVEVGSGWTSYTF.

The V gene is TRBV21-1, the J gene TRBJ2-7; TRBD2, as called in the table, went unchecked against the DNA. TRBV21-1 is given as a pseudogene. This CDR3 is 16 amino acids long. The CDR3 DNA reads as TGTGCCAGCAGCAAAAACGGGACTTGTTGCGACTACGAGCAGTACTTC. Translated, it gives CASSKNGTCCDYEQYF.

This clonotype has at least ten counts. This sequence joins TRBV4-3 and TRBJ2-1; possible D gene TRBD1, 5 bases. Trimming stripped 1 base from V and 0 bases from J, with 10 bases between. Germline CDR1 LGHNA, CDR2 YSLEER. The CDR3 loop spans 16 amino acids. This chain's CDR3 is CASSQGGANSYNEQFF. CDR3 DNA: TGCGCCAGCAGCCAAGGGGGCGCGAACTCCTACAATGAGCAGTTCTTC.

This clonotype was seen repeatedly, ten times or more. The V call is TRBV5-1, the J call TRBJ2-2, with 7 bases fitting TRBD1. CDR3 size: 13 residues. Germline trimming cut 7 bases from V and 1 base from J; bases unmatched to any gene: 1. Germline assignment: CDR1 SGHRS and CDR2 YFSETQ. The CDR3 nucleotides are TGCGCCAGCCGGACAGGGAACACCGGGGAGCTGTTTTTT. It specifies CASRTGNTGELFF.

In this sample, this clonotype turned up a few times. CDR3 residues: CASSSGQPRETQYF. CDR3 nucleotides: TGTGCCAGCAGCTCAGGACAGCCCAGGGAGACCCAGTACTTC. The rearrangement uses TRBV5-6 and TRBJ2-5; maybe TRBD1 (6 bases). Trimming left V 3 bases short and J 5 bases short, with 14 bases between. In germline, CDR1 is SGHDT, CDR2 YYEEEE. The CDR3 extends over 14 amino acids.

This clonotype turned up a few times. V gene TRBV5-4 combines with J gene TRBJ2-3; 13 bases line up with TRBD2. The CDR3 has 18 amino acids. Looked up from germline, CDR1 is SGHNT and CDR2 is YYREEE (reference sequence). Unmatched junction bases numbered 8, after V lost 4 bases and J lost 0 bases. CDR3 amino acids: CASSRGTSGATSTDTQYF. CDR3 DNA: TGTGCCAGCAGCAGAGGGACTAGCGGGGCGACTAGCACAGATACGCAGTATTTT.

The CDR3 DNA reads as TGTGCCAGCAGTTACGCGAGACTAGCGACCAATGAGCAGTTCTTC. Amino acid sequence: CASSYARLATNEQFF. This sequence joins TRBV6-5 and TRBJ2-1, with TRBD2 identical over 8 bases. CDR1 and CDR2 (germline): MNHEY, SVGAGI. J was trimmed by 6 bases and V by 2 bases; bases with no gene match: 6. This CDR3 has 15 amino acids.

The chain employs TRBV18 and TRBJ2-3; D is perhaps TRBD1 (6 bases). Germline CDR1 KGHSH, CDR2 LQKENI. V lost 3 bases and J lost 0, with 7 bases in between. CDR3 length: 14 residues. The CDR3 region has the DNA TGTGCCAGCTCACCGCAGGGGAGCACAGATACGCAGTATTTT. It translates to CASSPQGSTDTQYF.

This clonotype was counted ten times or more. This chain connects TRBV28 to TRBJ2-5, with D uncertain. Trimming took off 5 bases at V and 11 bases at J, with 15 bases between the two ends. The V gene's germline CDR1 is MDHEN and CDR2 SYDVKM. CDR3 size: 12 residues. The CDR3 spells CASSAQDGGQYF. The CDR3 region has the DNA TGTGCCAGCAGTGCCCAGGACGGTGGTCAGTACTTC. Drawing the rest from reference TRBV28 and TRBJ2-5, the complete variable domain is DVKVTQSSRYLVKRTGEKVFLECVQDMDHENMFWYRQDPGLGLRLIYFSYDVKMKEKGDIPEGYSVSREKKERFSLILESASTNQTSMYLCASSAQDGGQYFGPGTRLLVL.

This clonotype was seen a few times. This chain links TRBV5-6 with TRBJ2-1; perhaps TRBD2 as D (6 bases). The CDR3 contains 15 residues. Germline-derived CDR1 and CDR2 are SGHDT and YYEEEE. Trimming took off 1 base at V and 6 bases at J, with 14 bases between the two ends. The DNA for the CDR3 is TGTGCCAGCAGCTTGTATCTAGCGACCTCCAATGAGCAGTTCTTC. Translation gives CASSLYLATSNEQFF.

Ten or more counts support this clonotype. The chain has TRBV5-1 and TRBJ2-3; 11 nucleotides line up with TRBD1. V trimming: 4 bases; J trimming: 4 bases; junction bases outside the gene matches: 5. This CDR3 has 15 amino acids. CDR1 and CDR2 from the germline V gene are SGHRS and YFSETQ. CDR3 sequence reads: CASSPGQGAADTQYF. Written as DNA, the CDR3 is TGCGCCAGCAGCCCTGGACAGGGGGCAGCAGATACGCAGTATTTT.

This clonotype came up many times. This rearrangement joins TRBV6-5 to TRBJ2-7; 10 bases fit TRBD1. V shed 4 bases, J shed 4 bases, and the junction held 4 bases outside the gene matches. The germline gives CDR1 MNHEY, CDR2 SVGAGI. CDR3 length: 14 residues. CDR3 in amino acids: CASSSRDRGYEQYF. CDR3 DNA sequence: TGTGCCAGCAGTTCCAGGGACAGGGGATACGAGCAGTACTTC.

This clonotype was picked up a small number of times. The chain carries TRBV12-5 and TRBJ2-5, with TRBD2 as a possible D gene (5 bases). Germline CDR1 is LGHNT and CDR2 is FRNRAP. The CDR3 covers 14 residues. The V gene lost 2 bases and the J gene lost 3 bases, with 10 bases spanning the gap. CDR3 residues: CASGLMIGEETQYF. The CDR3 DNA is TGTGCTAGTGGTTTGATGATCGGGGAAGAGACCCAGTACTTC.